This TCR beta chain appears in the sequencing data of a study of blood T cells in healthy people across ages. As concerns this clonotype: Its antigen is currently unknown.

Together with a sample-barcoded 5' primer, a J-beta primer mix was included in a second PCR lasting roughly 6 to 12 cycles. TCRdb re-derived calls from the 5' RACE reads in MiXCR, one entry per CDR3 protein. The table lists 1.5 million to 2 million distinct CDR3 sequences, around 50% of them singletons. Study-wide findings and caveats: The unknown donor CMV status may have confounded expanded clonotype changes.

V shed 1 base and J 0 bases; nucleotides not matched to a gene: 4. The CDR3 length is 17 residues. Germline V gives CDR1 MNHNY, CDR2 SVGAGI (reference sequence). The sequence was obtained from a woman aged 40 to 50 in good health. The sequencing sample was made of blood. This chain uses TRBV6-6 with TRBJ2-1; TRBD1 aligns across 9 bases. This CDR3 is CASSYWTGVSSYNEQFF. As DNA, the CDR3 is TGTGCCAGCAGTTACTGGACAGGGGTTAGCTCCTACAATGAGCAGTTCTTC.